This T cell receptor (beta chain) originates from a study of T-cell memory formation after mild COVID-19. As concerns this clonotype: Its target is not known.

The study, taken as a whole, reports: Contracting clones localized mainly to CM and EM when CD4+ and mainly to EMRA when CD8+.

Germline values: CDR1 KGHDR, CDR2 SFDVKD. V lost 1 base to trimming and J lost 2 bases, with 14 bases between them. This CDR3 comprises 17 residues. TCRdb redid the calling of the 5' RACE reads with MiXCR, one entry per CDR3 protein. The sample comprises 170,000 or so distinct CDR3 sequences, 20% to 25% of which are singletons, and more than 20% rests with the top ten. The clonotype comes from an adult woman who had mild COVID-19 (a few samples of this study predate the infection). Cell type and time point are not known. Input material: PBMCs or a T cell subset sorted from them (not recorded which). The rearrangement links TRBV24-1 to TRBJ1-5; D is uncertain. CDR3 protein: CATSDLSPGGGNQPQHF. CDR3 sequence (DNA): TGTGCCACCAGTGATTTATCCCCGGGAGGTGGCAATCAGCCCCAGCATTTT.